This T cell receptor beta chain is from a study of human T cells and chemical hapten exposure. General study results and limits: The donor cohort had alopecia, so its immune response may not match that of healthy people.

This clonotype was detected ten times or more. The antigen remains unidentified. V lost 6 bases and J lost 0, with 10 bases in between. This CDR3 has 13 amino acids. CDR1 is DFQATT and CDR2 is SNEGSKA in the germline V gene (reference sequence). TCRdb recomputed calls from the RACE reads with MiXCR, one row per CDR3 protein. Of around 380,000 distinct CDR3 sequences in the sample, approximately 5% were seen once. Indicated time point: patch test 1, 2 weeks after DPC sensitization. Treatment denoted: therapeutic diphenylcyclopropenone sensitization with weekly scalp DPC. It was from unfractionated whole blood that total RNA was extracted.

The V and J genes are TRBV20-1 and TRBJ2-3; the D is unclear. Sequences were derived from whole blood, sampled in connection with sensitization to the hapten diphenylcyclopropenone (DPC). This receptor was obtained from a woman between 50 and 59 years old with alopecia areata. Some clones in this sample may be carry-over from other donors' samples. CDR3 sequence: CSATKGSTDTQYF. The CDR3 DNA is TGCAGTGCCACTAAGGGTAGCACAGATACGCAGTATTTT.